The 8 T cell receptor delta chains reported below all come from one sample, sequenced in a study of gamma-delta T cells after stem cell transplantation. TCRdb re-analyzed the RT-PCR reads via CATT. Here the sample spans 800 to 1,100 delta-chain clones, 1.2% being singletons. Sequencing input: gamma-delta T cells. The receptors were sampled from a human donor. It is not recorded whose cells these are; they may come from a transplant donor.

This clone occurred a few times. This rearrangement joins TRDV2 to TRDJ3; TRDD3 agrees at 7 bases. This CDR3 is 20 amino acids long. J gave up 0 bases and V 1 base, and 11 bases lay outside the gene matches. CDR1 and CDR2 (germline): GEAIGNYY, EKD. The CDR3 DNA sequence: TGTGCCTGTGACACTTCTGGGGGCAACACCCGCTCCTGGGACACCCGACAGATGTTTTTC. Encoded protein: CACDTSGGNTRSWDTRQMFF.

This clone has a handful of counts. This is likely an artifact of a read error, given a far larger clone one base away. V gene TRDV2 combines with J gene TRDJ1; 7 nucleotides align to TRDD3. Germline V gene sequence: CDR1 GEAIGNYY, CDR2 EKD. CDR3 size: 18 residues. Here the CDR3 DNA reads TGTGCCCGTGACACCAGGGTACGAGGGCTGGGGGACACCGATAAACTCATCTTT. Translated: CARDTRVRGLGDTDKLIF.

This clone was detected a few times. TCRdb has a much larger clone's protein, which differs at residue 8 from the translation of this DNA, likely because of a read error; what is shown is the protein translated from the DNA. The rearrangement joins TRDV2 to TRDJ1, with TRDD3 identical over 8 bases. CDR3 length: 15 amino acids. Germline-derived CDR1 and CDR2 are GEAIGNYY and EKD. Trimming cost V 4 bases and J 7 bases; bases outside gene matches: 13. The CDR3 coding sequence is TGTGCCTGTGAACTACTGGGGGGTACTAAAGGTAAACTCATCTTT. Translation gives CACELLGGTKGKLIF.

The chain is built from TRDV2 and TRDJ3, with 12 bases identical to TRDD3. The J gene is not listed in TCRdb, so it was assigned here from a DNA match to germline. The CDR3 runs to 22 residues. CDR1 and CDR2 from the germline V gene are GEAIGNYY and EKD. With V trimmed by 0 bases and J by 2 bases, 13 bases remained unmatched. The CDR3 DNA sequence: TGTGCCTGTGACACCGTTTCTGTCCCTGGGGGATACGCTGCCTGGGACACCCGACAGATGTTTTTC. It codes for CACDTVSVPGGYAAWDTRQMFF.

This sequence joins TRDV2 and TRDJ1; D is ambiguous. Germline V gene sequence: CDR1 GEAIGNYY, CDR2 EKD. Trimming stripped 0 bases from V and 0 bases from J, with 16 bases between. CDR3 length equals 17 residues. The chain's CDR3 is CACDTAVPPLYTDKLIF. The DNA of the CDR3 is TGTGCCTGTGACACCGCGGTCCCTCCTCTTTACACCGATAAACTCATCTTT.

This clone came up a few times. With a far larger clone one base away, a read error is the likely cause. The rearrangement uses TRDV2 and TRDJ1; the D gene is possibly TRDD2 (5 bases). The CDR3 spans 16 residues. Germline values: CDR1 GEAIGNYY, CDR2 EKD. Trimming pared 3 bases from V and 10 bases from J, leaving 26 bases between. DNA of the CDR3: TGTGCCTGTGACGCCGCGGAGCCTTCGTTCCCTCGTGGACTCATCTTT. The encoded protein is CACDAAEPSFPRGLIF.

The J gene is TRDJ1, the V gene TRDV2, with 8 bases identical to TRDD3. Trimming at V came to 0 bases and at J to 0 bases, leaving 14 bases not matched to a gene. The germline V gene encodes CDR1 GEAIGNYY and CDR2 EKD. This CDR3 has 19 residues. CDR3 in amino acids: CACDTLGTGGLKYTDKLIF. The CDR3 DNA is TGTGCCTGTGACACCCTAGGTACTGGGGGTCTTAAATACACCGATAAACTCATCTTT.

Concerning this clone: A far larger clone is one base from this, pointing to a likely read error. The sample has other DNA sequences that encode this CDR3 too. The chain employs TRDV2 and TRDJ1; 10 bases align to TRDD3. With V trimmed by 1 base and J by 1 base, 11 bases remained unmatched. CDR3 size: 18 residues. Germline V gene sequence: CDR1 GEAIGNYY, CDR2 EKD. As DNA, the CDR3 is TGTGCCTGTGACACTCTGTCCGTACTGGGGGATGCCACCGATAAACTCATCTTT. Protein sequence: CACDTLSVLGDATDKLIF.